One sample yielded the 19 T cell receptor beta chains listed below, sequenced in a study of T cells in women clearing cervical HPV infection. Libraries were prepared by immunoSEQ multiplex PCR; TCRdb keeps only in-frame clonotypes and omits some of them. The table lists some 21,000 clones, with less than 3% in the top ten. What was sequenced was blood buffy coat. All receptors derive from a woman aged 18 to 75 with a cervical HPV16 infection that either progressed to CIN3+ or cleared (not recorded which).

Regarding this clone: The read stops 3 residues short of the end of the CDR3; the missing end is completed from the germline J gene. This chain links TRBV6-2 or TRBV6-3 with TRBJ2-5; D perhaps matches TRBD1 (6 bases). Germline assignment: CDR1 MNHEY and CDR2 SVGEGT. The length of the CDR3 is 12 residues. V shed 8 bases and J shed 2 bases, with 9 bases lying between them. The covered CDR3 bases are TGTGCCAGCGGACAGACGCAAGAGACC. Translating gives CASGQTQET. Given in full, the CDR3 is CASGQTQETQYF.

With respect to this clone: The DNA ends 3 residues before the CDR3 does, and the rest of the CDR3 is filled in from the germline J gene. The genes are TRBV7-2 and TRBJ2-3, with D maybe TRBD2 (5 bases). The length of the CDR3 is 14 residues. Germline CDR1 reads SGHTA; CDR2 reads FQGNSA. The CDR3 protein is CASSSGLSEETQYF. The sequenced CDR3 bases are TGTGCCAGCAGCTCCGGGCTTAGCGAAGAGACG.

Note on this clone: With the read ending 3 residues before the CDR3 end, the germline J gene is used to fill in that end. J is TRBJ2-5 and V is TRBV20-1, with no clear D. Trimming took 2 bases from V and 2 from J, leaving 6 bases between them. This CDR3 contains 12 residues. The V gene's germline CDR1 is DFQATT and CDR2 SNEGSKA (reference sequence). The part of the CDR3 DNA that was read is TGCAGTGCTAGAAGGCAGCAAGAGACC. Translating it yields CSARRQQET. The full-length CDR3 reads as CSARRQQETQYF.

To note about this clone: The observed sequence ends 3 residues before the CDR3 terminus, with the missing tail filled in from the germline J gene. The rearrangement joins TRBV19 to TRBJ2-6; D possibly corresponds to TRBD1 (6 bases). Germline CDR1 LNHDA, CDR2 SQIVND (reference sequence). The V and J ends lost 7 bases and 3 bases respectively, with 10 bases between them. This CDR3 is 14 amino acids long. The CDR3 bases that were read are TGTGCCAGTACCACGACAGGTGGGGCCAACGTC. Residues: CASTTTGGANV. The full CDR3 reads CASTTTGGANVLTF. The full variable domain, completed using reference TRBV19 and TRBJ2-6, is DGGITQSPKYLFRKEGQNVTLSCEQNLNHDAMYWYRQDPGQGLRLIYYSQIVNDFQKGDIAEGYSVSREKKESFPLTVTSAQKNPTAFYLCASTTTGGANVLTFGAGSRLTVL.

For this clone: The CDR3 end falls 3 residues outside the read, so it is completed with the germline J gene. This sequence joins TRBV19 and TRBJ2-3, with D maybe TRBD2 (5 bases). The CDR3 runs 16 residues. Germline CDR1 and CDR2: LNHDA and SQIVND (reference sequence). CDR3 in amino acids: CASKRGSNLSNQPQYF. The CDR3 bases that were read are TGTGCCAGTAAACGGGGTTCCAACTTAAGCAATCAGCCG.

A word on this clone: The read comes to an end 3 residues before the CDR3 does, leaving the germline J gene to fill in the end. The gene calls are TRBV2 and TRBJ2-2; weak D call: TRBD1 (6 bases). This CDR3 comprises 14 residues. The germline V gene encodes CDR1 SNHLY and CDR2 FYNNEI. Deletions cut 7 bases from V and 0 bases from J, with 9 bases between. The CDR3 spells CASKGGPNTGELFF. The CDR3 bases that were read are TGTGCCAGCAAAGGGGGACCGAACACCGGGGAG.

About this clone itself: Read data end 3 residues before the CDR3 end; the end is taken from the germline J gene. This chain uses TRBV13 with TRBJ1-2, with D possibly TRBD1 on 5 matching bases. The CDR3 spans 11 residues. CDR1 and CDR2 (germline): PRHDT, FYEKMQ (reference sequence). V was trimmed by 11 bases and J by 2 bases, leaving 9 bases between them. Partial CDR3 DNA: TGTGCCTGTAGGGGAAACTATGGC. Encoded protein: CACRGNYG. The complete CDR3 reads CACRGNYGYTF. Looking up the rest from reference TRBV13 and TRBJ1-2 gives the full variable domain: AAGVIQSPRHLIKEKRETATLKCYPIPRHDTVYWYQQGPGQDPQFLISFYEKMQSDKGSIPDRFSAQQFSDYHSELNMSSLELGDSALYFCACRGNYGYTFGSGTRLTVV.

CDR3 sequence: CASSYGTDHTEAFF. Partial CDR3 DNA: TGCGCCAGCAGCTACGGGACAGATCACACTGAA. This chain links TRBV5-1 with TRBJ1-1, with 7 bases identical to TRBD1. The observed sequence ends 3 residues before the CDR3 terminus, with the missing tail filled in from the germline J gene. With 3 bases clipped from V and 3 bases from J, the junction kept 5 bases outside the gene matches. This CDR3 comprises 14 residues. Per the germline V gene, CDR1 is SGHRS and CDR2 is YFSETQ.

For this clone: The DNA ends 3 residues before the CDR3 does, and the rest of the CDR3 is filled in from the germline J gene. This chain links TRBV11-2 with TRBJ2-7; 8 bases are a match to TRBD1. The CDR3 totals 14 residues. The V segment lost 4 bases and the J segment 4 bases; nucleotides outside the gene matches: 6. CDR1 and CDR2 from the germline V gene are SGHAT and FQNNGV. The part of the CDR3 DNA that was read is TGTGCCAGCAGCTCGACAGGGGAAGAATACGAG. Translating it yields CASSSTGEEYE. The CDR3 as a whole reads CASSSTGEEYEQYF.

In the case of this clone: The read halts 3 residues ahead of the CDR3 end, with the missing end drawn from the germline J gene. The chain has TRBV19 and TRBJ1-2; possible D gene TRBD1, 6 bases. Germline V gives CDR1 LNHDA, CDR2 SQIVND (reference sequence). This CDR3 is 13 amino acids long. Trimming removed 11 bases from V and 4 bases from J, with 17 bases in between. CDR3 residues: CAYREGYGYGYTF. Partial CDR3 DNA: TGTGCCTACAGGGAGGGGTACGGCTATGGC.

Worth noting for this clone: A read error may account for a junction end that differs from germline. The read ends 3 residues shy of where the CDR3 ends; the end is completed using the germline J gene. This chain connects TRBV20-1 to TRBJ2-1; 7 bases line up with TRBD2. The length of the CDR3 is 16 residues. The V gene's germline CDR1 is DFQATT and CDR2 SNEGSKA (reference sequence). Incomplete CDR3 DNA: TGCGGTGCGCAAACGGGGGGTAGCGGGTTACACAATGAG. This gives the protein CGAQTGGSGLHNE. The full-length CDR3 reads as CGAQTGGSGLHNEQFF.

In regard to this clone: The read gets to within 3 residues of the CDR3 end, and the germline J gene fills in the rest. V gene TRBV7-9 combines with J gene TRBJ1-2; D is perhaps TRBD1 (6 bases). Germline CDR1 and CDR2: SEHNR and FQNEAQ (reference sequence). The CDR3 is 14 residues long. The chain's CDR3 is CASSRTDKADTYTF. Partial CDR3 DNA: TGTGCCAGCAGTCGGACAGACAAGGCGGATACC.

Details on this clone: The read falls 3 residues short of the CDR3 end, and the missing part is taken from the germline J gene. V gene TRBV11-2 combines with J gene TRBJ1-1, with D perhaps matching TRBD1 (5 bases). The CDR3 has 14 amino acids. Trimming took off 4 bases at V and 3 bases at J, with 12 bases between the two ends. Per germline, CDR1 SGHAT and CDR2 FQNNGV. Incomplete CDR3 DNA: TGTGCCAGCAGCTACTCCGCGGGGGACACTGAA. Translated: CASSYSAGDTE. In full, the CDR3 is CASSYSAGDTEAFF.

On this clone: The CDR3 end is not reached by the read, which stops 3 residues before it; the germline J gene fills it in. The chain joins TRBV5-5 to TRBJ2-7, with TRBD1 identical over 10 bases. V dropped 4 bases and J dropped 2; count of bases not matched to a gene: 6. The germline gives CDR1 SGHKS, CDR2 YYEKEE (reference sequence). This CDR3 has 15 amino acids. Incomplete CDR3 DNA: TGTGCCAGCAGCCGTGGACAGGGGGACACCTACGAG. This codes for CASSRGQGDTYE. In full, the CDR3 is CASSRGQGDTYEQYF.

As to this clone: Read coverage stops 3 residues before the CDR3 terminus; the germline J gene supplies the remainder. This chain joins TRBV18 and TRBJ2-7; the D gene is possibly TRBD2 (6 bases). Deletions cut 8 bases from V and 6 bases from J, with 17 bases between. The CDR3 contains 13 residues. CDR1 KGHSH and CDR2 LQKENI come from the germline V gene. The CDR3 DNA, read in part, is TGTGCCAGCGCCTCGACTAGTGCCGTCGAG. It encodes CASASTSAVE. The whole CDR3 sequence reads CASASTSAVEQYF.

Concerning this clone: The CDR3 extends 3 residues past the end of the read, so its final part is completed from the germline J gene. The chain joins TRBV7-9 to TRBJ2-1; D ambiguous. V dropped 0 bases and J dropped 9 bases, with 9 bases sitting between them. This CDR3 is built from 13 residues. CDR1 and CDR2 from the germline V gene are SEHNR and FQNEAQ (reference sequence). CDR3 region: CASSLARVGEQFF. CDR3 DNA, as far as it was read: TGTGCCAGCAGCTTAGCTAGGGTCGGTGAG.

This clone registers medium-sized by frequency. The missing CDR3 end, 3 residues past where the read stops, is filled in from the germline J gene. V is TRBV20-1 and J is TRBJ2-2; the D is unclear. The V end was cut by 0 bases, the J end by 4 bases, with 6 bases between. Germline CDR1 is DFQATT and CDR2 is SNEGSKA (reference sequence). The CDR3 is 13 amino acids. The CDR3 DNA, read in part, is TGCAGTGCTAGAGATACGGGCACCGGGGAG. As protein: CSARDTGTGE. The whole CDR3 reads CSARDTGTGELFF.

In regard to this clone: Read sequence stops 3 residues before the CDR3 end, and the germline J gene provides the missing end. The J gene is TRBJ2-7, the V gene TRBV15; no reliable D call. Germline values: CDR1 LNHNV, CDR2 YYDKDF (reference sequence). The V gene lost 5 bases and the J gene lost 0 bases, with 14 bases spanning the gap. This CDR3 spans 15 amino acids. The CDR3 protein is CATSRGGISSYEQYF. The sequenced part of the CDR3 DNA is TGTGCCACCAGCCGCGGCGGCATAAGCTCCTACGAG.

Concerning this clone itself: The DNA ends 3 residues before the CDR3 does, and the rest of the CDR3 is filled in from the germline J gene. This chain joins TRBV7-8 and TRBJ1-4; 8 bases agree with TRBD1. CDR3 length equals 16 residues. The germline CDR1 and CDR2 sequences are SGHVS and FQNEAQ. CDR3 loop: CASSPGVGQANSPLFF. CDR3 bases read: TGTGCCAGCAGCCCCGGGGTGGGACAGGCGAATTCACCA.